This T cell receptor (beta chain) originates from a study of early T cells in non-severe SARS-CoV-2 infection. On the study more broadly: It was bulk RNA from unsorted whole blood that was sequenced, and the chains were unpaired. Whole-study findings and limits: Matching results from VDJdb favored anti-spike CD8 responses, leaving private and CD4 specificities undetected.

CDR3 size: 15 residues. V lost 5 bases and J lost 8; bases outside the gene matches: 7. The germline CDR1 and CDR2 sequences are SEHNR and FQNEAQ (reference sequence). Individually, cDNA molecules had unique molecular identifiers attached to them. One entry per CDR3 protein results from TCRdb running MiXCR on the 5' RACE reads. The sample has tens of thousands of distinct CDR3 sequences, about 4.3% seen once. Remarks on this clonotype: Its antigen is still unknown.

This receptor was obtained from an adult who was a healthcare worker with PCR-confirmed SARS-CoV-2 infection or an uninfected control (not recorded which). The specimen was whole blood, collected at baseline. The chain joins TRBV7-9 to TRBJ2-1; 12 positions match TRBD2. CDR3 sequence: CASSPRLAGVDEQFF. The CDR3 nucleotides read TGTGCCAGCAGCCCCCGACTAGCGGGAGTGGATGAGCAGTTCTTC.